The clone carrying this T cell receptor (beta chain) was seen at least ten times. Its specificity is unknown. Each CDR3 protein is one row after TCRdb ran MiXCR on the 5' RACE reads. The table shows fewer than 150,000 distinct CDR3 sequences, with roughly 8% occurring only once. This specimen belongs to a study of T cells after yellow fever vaccination. Looking at the study overall: With SMART-Seq v4 Ultra Low Input, the fractions containing low cell numbers were prepared. Regarding the study as a whole: Booster sampling recovered most clones from primary vaccination (around 96% CD4, approximately 88% CD8). Only a small proportion of the clonotypes turned up in both the CD4 and the CD8 compartments, likely arising from convergent recombination.

The CDR3 totals 14 residues. V trimming: 3 bases; J trimming: 5 bases; junction bases outside the gene matches: 2. Germline V gives CDR1 SGHRS, CDR2 YFSETQ. The material was CD4+ T cells sorted from PBMCs, obtained 5 days after the yellow fever booster vaccination. This sequence originates from a man aged 30-40 years who received the YFV17D yellow fever vaccine. The gene calls are TRBV5-1 and TRBJ2-1, with 10 positions matching TRBD2. The CDR3 sequence: CASSWGTSDNEQFF. The CDR3 bases are TGCGCCAGCAGCTGGGGGACTAGCGACAATGAGCAGTTCTTC.